This T cell receptor beta chain was observed in a study of control samples from healthy donors and cancer patients (dated by TCRdb to about 2020). To prepare the library, the immunoSEQ multiplex PCR assay was applied. TCRdb carries this immuneACCESS record with in-frame sequences only. Its versions omit some clonotypes, under half of them owing to an unresolved V gene in the studies checked, with the rest unexplained. In this sample the table shows about 53,000 clones, roughly nine tenths of which occur a single time. The ten largest account for 11% to 15% of the sample. This clone is a singleton in its sample. Its antigen is currently not known. No qualities accompany the bases; no much larger clone lies one base away. The germline ends are 24 bases apart after V is trimmed by 7 bases and J by 2 bases. Including cysteine and phenylalanine, the CDR3 has 16 amino acids. Solely the CDR3 DNA is kept, with 48 bases framed from the first base. The germline V gene specifies SQVTM as CDR1 and ANQGSEA as CDR2.

The sample consisted of PBMCs. The source is a man between 60 and 70 years old with head and neck cancer. The chain was built from TRBV29-1 and TRBJ2-7; the best D guess is TRBD1, with 5 bases matching. The CDR3 reads as follows: CSAALPTAYYTYEQYF. The sequenced DNA: TGCAGCGCCGCACTACCGACAGCATACTATACCTACGAGCAGTACTTC.